This T cell receptor (beta chain) appears in the sequencing data of a study of T cells in Graves' hyperthyroidism and ophthalmopathy. Trimming took 0 bases from V and 1 from J, leaving 9 bases between them. The CDR3 consists of 15 residues. Germline lookup yields CDR1 MGHRA and CDR2 YSYEKL. TCR beta CDR3 region amplification was performed from RNA transcripts. Carried out on the TCR CDR3, a first-round RT-PCR used the HTBI primer set. TCRdb independently ran MiXCR on the multiplex PCR reads; one entry per CDR3 protein. This table holds roughly 300,000 distinct CDR3 sequences, approximately 18% found once.

The clonotype comes from a woman aged 50 to 65 with Graves' hyperthyroidism. The sequencing sample was made of blood. J is TRBJ2-5 and V is TRBV4-1, with D uncertain. The CDR3 is CASSQDLGSQETQYF. CDR3 coding DNA: TGCGCCAGCAGCCAAGATTTGGGAAGCCAAGAGACCCAGTACTTC.